This T cell receptor beta chain was captured in a study of naive and memory T cell subsets. Study-wide results and caveats: Gini index rose across naive, CM, EM and EMRA in CD4 and CD8.

An equimolar mix of two oligonucleotides served as the beta constant-region primer for TRBC1 and TRBC2. The ligated cDNA underwent four PCR rounds using SP2 and nested alpha and beta constant-region primers. TCRdb re-called the UMI-ligation and nested PCR reads through MiXCR, storing one row per CDR3 protein. Of around 110,000 distinct CDR3 sequences listed, 36% are singletons. This clonotype came up a few times. The antigen is undetermined. Germline trimming cut 10 bases from V and 2 bases from J; bases unmatched to any gene: 11. The CDR3 extends over 16 amino acids. Germline lookup yields CDR1 KGHSH and CDR2 LQKENI.

The sequenced sample was central memory CD4+ T cells from blood. This sequence was found in a human donor in good health. The V gene is TRBV18, the J gene TRBJ2-6; 7 bases line up with TRBD1. CDR3 coding DNA: TGTGCCACCCCGAGTCTAGACAGGGCTGGGGCCAACGTCCTGACTTTC. This encodes CATPSLDRAGANVLTF.